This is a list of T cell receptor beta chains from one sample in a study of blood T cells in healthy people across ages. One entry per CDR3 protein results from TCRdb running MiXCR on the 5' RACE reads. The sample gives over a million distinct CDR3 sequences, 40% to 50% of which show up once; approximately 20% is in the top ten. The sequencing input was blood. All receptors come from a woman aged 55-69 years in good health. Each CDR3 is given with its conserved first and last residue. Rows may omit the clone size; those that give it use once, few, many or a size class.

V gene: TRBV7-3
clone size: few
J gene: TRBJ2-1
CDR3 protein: CASSLSRQGSEQFF

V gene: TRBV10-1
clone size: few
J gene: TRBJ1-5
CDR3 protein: CASSPTGHNQPQHF

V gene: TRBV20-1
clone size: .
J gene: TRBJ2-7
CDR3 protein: CSARGQGSGSSYEQYF

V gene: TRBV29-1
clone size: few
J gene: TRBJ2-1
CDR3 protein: CSRSGADNEQFF

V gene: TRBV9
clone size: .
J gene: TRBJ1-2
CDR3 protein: CASSQGIGDGYTF

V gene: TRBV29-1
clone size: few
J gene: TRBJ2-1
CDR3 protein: CSVLLDLSYNEQFF

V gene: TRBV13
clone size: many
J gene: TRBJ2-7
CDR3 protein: CASSSGLAGVGEQYF

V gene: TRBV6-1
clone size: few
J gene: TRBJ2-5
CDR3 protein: CASSELAGVSETQYF

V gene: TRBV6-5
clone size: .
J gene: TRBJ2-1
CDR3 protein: CASNPGLTVNEQFF

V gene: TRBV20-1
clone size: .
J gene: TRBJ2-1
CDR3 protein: CSAQLSKGFYNEQFF

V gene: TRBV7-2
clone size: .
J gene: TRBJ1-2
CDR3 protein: CASSVRPRSGYTF

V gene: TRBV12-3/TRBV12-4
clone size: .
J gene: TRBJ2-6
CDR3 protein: CASKGNVLTF

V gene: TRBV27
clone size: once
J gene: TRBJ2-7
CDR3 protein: CASSLSRTGGAYEQYF

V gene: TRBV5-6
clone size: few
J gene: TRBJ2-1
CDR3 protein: CASSLLRGGGSSYNEQFF

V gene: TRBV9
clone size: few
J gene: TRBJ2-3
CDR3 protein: CASATSGTDTQYF

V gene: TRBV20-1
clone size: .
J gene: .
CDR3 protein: CSARDSRTGVETQYF

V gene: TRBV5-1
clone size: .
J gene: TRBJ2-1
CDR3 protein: CASSPSSGTSYNEQFF

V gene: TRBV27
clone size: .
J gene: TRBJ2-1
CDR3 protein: CASSPGEWGDNEQFF

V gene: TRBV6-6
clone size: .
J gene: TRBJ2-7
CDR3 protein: CASTRPRDSPYEQYF

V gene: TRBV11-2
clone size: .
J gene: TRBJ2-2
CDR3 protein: CASSQLTGNTGELFF

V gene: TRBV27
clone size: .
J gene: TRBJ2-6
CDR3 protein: CASSLYSAPQGTSGANVPTF

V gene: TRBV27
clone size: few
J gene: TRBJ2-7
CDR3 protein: CASSSDRGGQYF

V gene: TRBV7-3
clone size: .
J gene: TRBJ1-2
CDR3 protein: CASSARGHNYGYTF

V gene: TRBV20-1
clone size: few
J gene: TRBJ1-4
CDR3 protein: CSARGPRDEKLFF

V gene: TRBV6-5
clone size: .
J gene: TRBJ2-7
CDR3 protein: CASSSGLAGPSEQYF

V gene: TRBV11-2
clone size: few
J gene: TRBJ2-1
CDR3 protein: CASSKRAVVAGGMSSYNEQFF

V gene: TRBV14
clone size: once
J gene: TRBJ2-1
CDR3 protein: CASSQGRGLGRDEQFF

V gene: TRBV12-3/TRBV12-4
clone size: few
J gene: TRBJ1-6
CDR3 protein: CASSLSWTDKNSPLHF

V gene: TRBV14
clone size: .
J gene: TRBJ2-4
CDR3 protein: CASQNHRGQQYF

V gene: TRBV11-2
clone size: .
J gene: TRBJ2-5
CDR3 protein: CASSRNRGRLETQYF

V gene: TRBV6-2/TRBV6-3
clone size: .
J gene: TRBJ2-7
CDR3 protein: CASRELAGFYYEQYF

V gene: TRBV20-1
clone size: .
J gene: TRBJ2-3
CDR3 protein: CSASDGGNGPLGDTQYF

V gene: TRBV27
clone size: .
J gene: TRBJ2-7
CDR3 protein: CASSPDKGGSYEQYF

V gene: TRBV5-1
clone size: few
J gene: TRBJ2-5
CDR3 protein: CASSLRVGDTETQYF

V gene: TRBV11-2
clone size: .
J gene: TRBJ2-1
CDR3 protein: CASSSLKGQDNEQFF

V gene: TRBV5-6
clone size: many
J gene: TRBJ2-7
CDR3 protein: CASSPVDISGSNYEQYF

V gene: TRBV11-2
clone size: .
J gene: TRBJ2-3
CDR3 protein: CASRRPGLATDTQYF